This T cell receptor (beta chain) was recovered during a study of CXCR3-negative and CXCR3-positive naive CD8 T cells. Points from the study as a whole: Hydrophobicity of TRB CDR3s was greater in CXCR3-positive naive cells than in CXCR3-negative naive cells.

The CDR3 has 14 residues. cDNA libraries for TRB were generated by 5' RACE incorporating UMI labels. TCRdb re-called the 5' RACE reads and gives one entry per CDR3 protein, without DNA. This listing includes around 60,000 distinct CDR3 sequences. With respect to this clonotype: Its antigen is not known.

Sequencing was performed on naive CXCR3+ CD8+ T cells from blood. Subset described: CD45RO-CCR7+CD27+CD95- naive CD8+ T cells expressing CXCR3 (TNR3+). The source of this sequence is a human donor in good health. Some clones in this sample may be carry-over from other donors' samples. The chain employs TRBV12-3 or TRBV12-4 and TRBJ2-1; the TCRdb D gene call, TRBD1, has no DNA to confirm it. CDR3 protein: CASSFWGGANEQFF.